Sequencing of this T cell receptor beta chain was carried out in a study of tumor-infiltrating lymphocytes in oesophageal squamous cell carcinoma. In TCRdb, the PCR reads were re-called with MiXCR into one record per CDR3 protein. Here the sample spans about 19,000 distinct CDR3 sequences, about 41% being singletons. Germline CDR1 is SGHTA and CDR2 is FQGNSA. CDR3 length: 15 residues. V was pared by 4 bases and J by 8 bases, with 7 bases of the junction left unmatched. The sequenced material came from normal esophageal tissue next to the tumor. This TCR was sampled from a male donor with esophageal squamous cell carcinoma. The chain joins TRBV7-2 to TRBJ2-1, with 11 positions matching TRBD2. The DNA for the CDR3 is TGTGCCAGCAGCTACACTAGCGGGAGTGTCTATGAGCAGTTCTTC. Translating gives CASSYTSGSVYEQFF. Looking up the rest from reference TRBV7-2 and TRBJ2-1 gives the full variable domain: GAGVSQSPSNKVTEKGKDVELRCDPISGHTALYWYRQSLGQGLEFLIYFQGNSAPDKSGLPSDRFSAERTGGSVSTLTIQRTQQEDSAVYLCASSYTSGSVYEQFFGPGTRLTVL.